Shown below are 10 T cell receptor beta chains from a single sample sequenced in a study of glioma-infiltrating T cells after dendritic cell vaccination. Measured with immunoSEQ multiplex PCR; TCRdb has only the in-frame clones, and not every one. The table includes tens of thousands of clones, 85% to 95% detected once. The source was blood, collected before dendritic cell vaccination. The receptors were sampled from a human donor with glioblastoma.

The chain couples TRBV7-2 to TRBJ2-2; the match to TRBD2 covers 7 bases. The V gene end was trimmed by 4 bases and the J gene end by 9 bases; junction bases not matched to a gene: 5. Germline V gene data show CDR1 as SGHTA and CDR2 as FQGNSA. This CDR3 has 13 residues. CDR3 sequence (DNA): TGTGCCAGCAGCTCGGCGGGGGAGAGGGAGCTGTTTTTT. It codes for CASSSAGERELFF.

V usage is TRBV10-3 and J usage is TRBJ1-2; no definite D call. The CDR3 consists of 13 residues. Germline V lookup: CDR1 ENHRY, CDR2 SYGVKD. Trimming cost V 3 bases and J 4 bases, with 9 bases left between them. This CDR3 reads CAISEKGGYGYTF. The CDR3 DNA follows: TGTGCCATCAGTGAAAAAGGAGGCTATGGCTACACCTTC.

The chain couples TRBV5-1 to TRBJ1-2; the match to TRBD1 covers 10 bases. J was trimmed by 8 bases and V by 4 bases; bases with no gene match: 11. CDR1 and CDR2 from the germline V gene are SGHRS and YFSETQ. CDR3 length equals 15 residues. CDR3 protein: CASSAGQGGPAGYTF. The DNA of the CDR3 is TGCGCCAGCAGCGCCGGACAGGGGGGGCCCGCAGGCTACACCTTC.

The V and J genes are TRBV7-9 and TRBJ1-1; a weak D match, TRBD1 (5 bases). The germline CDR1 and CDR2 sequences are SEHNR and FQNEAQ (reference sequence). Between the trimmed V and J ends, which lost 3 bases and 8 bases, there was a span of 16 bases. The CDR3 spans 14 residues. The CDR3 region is CASSFGWGGTEAFF. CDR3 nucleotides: TGTGCCAGCAGCTTCGGATGGGGGGGGACCGAAGCTTTCTTT.

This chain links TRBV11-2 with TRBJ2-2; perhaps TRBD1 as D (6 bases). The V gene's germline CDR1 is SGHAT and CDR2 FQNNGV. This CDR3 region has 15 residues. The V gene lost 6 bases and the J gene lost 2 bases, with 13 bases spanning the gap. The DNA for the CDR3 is TGTGCCAGCAGGGACACGGGACAAAACACCGGGGAGCTGTTTTTT. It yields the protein CASRDTGQNTGELFF.

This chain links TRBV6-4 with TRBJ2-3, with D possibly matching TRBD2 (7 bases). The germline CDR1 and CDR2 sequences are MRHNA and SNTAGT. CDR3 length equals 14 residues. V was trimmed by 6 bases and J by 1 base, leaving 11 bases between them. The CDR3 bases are TGTGCCAGCAGGGCGGGGGCCGGCACAGATACGCAGTATTTT. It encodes CASRAGAGTDTQYF.

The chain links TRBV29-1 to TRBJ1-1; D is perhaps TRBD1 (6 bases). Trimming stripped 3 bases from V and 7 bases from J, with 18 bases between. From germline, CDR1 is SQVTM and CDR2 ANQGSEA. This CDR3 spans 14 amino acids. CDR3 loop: CSVEGPSGVVEAFF. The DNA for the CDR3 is TGCAGCGTTGAGGGACCCTCAGGGGTTGTTGAAGCTTTCTTT.

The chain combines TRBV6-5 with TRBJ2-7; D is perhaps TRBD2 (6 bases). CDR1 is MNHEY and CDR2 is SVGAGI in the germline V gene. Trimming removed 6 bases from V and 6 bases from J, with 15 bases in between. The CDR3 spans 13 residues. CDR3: CASSRTRDLEQYF. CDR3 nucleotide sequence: TGTGCCAGCAGCCGCACGCGGGACCTCGAGCAGTACTTC.

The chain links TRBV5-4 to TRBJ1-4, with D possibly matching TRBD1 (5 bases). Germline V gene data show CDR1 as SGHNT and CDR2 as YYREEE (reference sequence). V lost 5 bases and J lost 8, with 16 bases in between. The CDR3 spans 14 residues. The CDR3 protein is CASSLGAGIEKLFF. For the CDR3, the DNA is TGTGCCAGCAGTCTTGGGGCCGGAATCGAAAAACTGTTTTTT. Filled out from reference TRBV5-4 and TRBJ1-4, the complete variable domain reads ETGVTQSPTHLIKTRGQQVTLRCSSQSGHNTVSWYQQALGQGPQFIFQYYREEENGRGNFPPRFSGLQFPNYSSELNVNALELDDSALYLCASSLGAGIEKLFFGSGTQLSVL.

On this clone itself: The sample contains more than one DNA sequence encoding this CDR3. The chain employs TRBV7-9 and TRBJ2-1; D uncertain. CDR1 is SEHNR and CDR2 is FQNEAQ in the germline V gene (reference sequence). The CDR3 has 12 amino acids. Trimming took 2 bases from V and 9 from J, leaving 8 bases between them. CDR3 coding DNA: TGTGCCAGCAGCTTAATTGGCGGTGAGCAGTTCTTC. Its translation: CASSLIGGEQFF. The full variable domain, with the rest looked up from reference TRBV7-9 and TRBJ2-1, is DTGVSQNPRHKITKRGQNVTFRCDPISEHNRLYWYRQTLGQGPEFLTYFQNEAQLEKSRLLSDRFSAERPKGSFSTLEIQRTEQGDSAMYLCASSLIGGEQFFGPGTRLTVL.